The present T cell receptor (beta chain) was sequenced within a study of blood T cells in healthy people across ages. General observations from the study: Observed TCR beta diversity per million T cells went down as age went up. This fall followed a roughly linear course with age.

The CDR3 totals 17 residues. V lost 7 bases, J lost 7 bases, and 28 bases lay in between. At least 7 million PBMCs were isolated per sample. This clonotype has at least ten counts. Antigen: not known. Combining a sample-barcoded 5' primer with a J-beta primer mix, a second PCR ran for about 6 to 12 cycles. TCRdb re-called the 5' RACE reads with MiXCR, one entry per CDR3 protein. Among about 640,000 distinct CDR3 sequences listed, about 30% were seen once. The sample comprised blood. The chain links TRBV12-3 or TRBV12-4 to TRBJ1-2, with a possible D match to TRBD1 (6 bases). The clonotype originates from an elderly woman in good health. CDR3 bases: TGTGCCAGCACCCCTGATCAGCGATCTGGGGGGGCGAGTGGCTACACCTTC. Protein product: CASTPDQRSGGASGYTF.